The rows below give T cell receptor beta chains drawn from one sample of a study of spatial heterogeneity in lung cancer. TCRdb re-called the 5' RACE reads with MiXCR, one entry per CDR3 protein. The sample lists about 11,000 distinct CDR3 sequences, 5.1% occurring once. The sequencing used lung tumor tissue, collected at surgery. The source of these receptors is a male donor with early-stage non-small cell lung cancer. The CDR3 runs from the conserved cysteine through the conserved F or W. The D gene is left open where the match is weak. Only part of the rows carry a size: once, few, many, or a class if the clone is expanded.

j_call,d_call,v_call,clone_size,cdr3_aa,cdr3_nt
TRBJ2-2,-,TRBV7-2,-,CASSPDTGELFF,TGTGCCAGCAGCCCAGACACCGGGGAGCTGTTTTTT
TRBJ1-2,TRBD1,TRBV10-3,medium-sized,CAISERGGSNGYTF,TGTGCCATCAGTGAGAGAGGGGGCAGTAATGGCTACACCTTC
TRBJ1-3,-,TRBV6-5,many,CASSPFSGFSGNTIYF,TGTGCCAGCAGCCCGTTTTCTGGGTTCTCTGGAAACACCATATATTTT
TRBJ2-7,-,TRBV27,many,CASSPDLRVGGPYEQYF,TGTGCCAGCAGTCCTGATCTACGGGTGGGGGGACCCTACGAGCAGTACTTC
TRBJ2-1,TRBD2,TRBV28,-,CASSLRTSGGWDEQFF,TGTGCCAGCAGTCTCCGGACTAGCGGGGGATGGGATGAGCAGTTCTTC
TRBJ2-3,-,TRBV14,many,CASSQGIADTQYF,TGTGCCAGCAGCCAGGGAATTGCAGATACGCAGTATTTT
TRBJ1-1,-,TRBV18,medium-sized,CASSPALMNTEAFF,TGTGCCAGCTCCCCCGCGCTTATGAACACTGAAGCTTTCTTT
TRBJ2-1,TRBD2,TRBV7-6,-,CASSLGLAGGQYNEQFF,TGTGCCAGCAGCTTAGGCCTAGCGGGGGGTCAGTACAATGAGCAGTTCTTC
TRBJ2-7,-,TRBV28,many,CASSPPGVVNEQYF,TGTGCCAGCAGCCCTCCCGGGGTGGTAAACGAGCAGTACTTC
TRBJ2-3,TRBD2,TRBV12-3/TRBV12-4,medium-sized,CASSFLAESPTDTQYF,TGTGCCAGCAGTTTTCTAGCGGAAAGCCCTACAGATACGCAGTATTTT
TRBJ2-1,TRBD2,TRBV20-1,many,CSATVAGGPGDEQFF,TGCAGTGCCACCGTAGCGGGAGGCCCCGGGGATGAGCAGTTCTTC
TRBJ2-2,-,TRBV20-1,-,CSASYTSIHGELFF,TGCAGTGCTAGCTACACTAGCATTCACGGGGAGCTGTTTTTT
TRBJ1-6,TRBD1,TRBV6-5,many,CASSSGDRYLVHF,TGTGCCAGCAGTTCCGGGGACAGATACCTCGTCCACTTT
TRBJ1-4,-,TRBV6-5,many,CASSRPGPNEKLFF,TGTGCCAGCAGTCGTCCGGGCCCTAATGAAAAACTGTTTTTT
TRBJ2-5,TRBD1,TRBV7-8,few,CASSLTDRDGAQYF,TGTGCCAGCAGCTTAACAGACAGGGACGGGGCCCAGTACTTC
TRBJ2-2,-,TRBV12-3/TRBV12-4,many,CASSLVTGGELFF,TGTGCCAGCAGTTTAGTCACGGGTGGGGAGCTGTTTTTT
TRBJ2-1,-,TRBV9,many,CASSVQGGDEQFF,TGTGCCAGCAGCGTGCAGGGGGGCGATGAGCAGTTCTTC
TRBJ2-7,-,TRBV20-1,few,CSARIPPEQYF,TGCAGTGCTAGAATTCCACCCGAGCAGTACTTC
TRBJ2-2,-,TRBV7-6,many,CASSLLSSANTGELFF,TGTGCCAGCAGCTTACTGTCTAGCGCGAACACCGGGGAGCTGTTTTTT
TRBJ2-3,TRBD2,TRBV7-8,many,CASSSRTSGNTDTQYF,TGTGCCAGCAGCTCTCGGACTAGCGGCAACACAGATACGCAGTATTTT
TRBJ2-7,-,TRBV20-1,-,CSVPTSVKPYEQYF,TGCAGTGTCCCCACCAGTGTGAAGCCTTACGAGCAGTACTTC
TRBJ2-4,-,TRBV13,many,CASSLPSAGQAKNIQYF,TGTGCCAGCAGCTTACCGTCGGCAGGACAAGCCAAAAACATTCAGTACTTC
TRBJ2-3,-,TRBV28,many,CASSLQPLGTDTQYF,TGTGCCAGCAGCCTCCAGCCGCTGGGCACAGATACGCAGTATTTT
TRBJ2-3,-,TRBV12-3/TRBV12-4,many,CASSLARGKKDTQYF,TGTGCCAGCAGTTTAGCCCGGGGGAAGAAGGATACGCAGTATTTT
TRBJ2-7,TRBD1,TRBV20-1,-,CSAAAGGSEQYF,TGCAGTGCCGCGGCAGGGGGCAGCGAGCAGTACTTC
TRBJ1-1,TRBD1,TRBV4-3,many,CASSQGGGRGNTEAFF,TGCGCCAGCAGCCAAGGAGGGGGCAGGGGGAACACTGAAGCTTTCTTT
TRBJ2-5,TRBD2,TRBV10-1,-,CASSDRTSGRQTQYF,TGCGCCAGCAGTGACCGGACTAGCGGGAGGCAGACCCAGTACTTC
TRBJ2-7,TRBD2,TRBV2,many,CASSVKRENPYEQYF,TGTGCCAGCAGTGTGAAGCGGGAAAACCCCTACGAGCAGTACTTC
TRBJ2-5,TRBD2,TRBV29-1,medium-sized,CSVTGTRKTQYF,TGCAGCGTTACCGGGACTAGAAAGACCCAGTACTTC
TRBJ2-2,-,TRBV27,many,CASRRGSVRAGELFF,TGTGCCAGCCGGAGGGGTTCCGTGAGGGCAGGGGAGCTGTTTTTT
TRBJ1-1,-,TRBV10-3,medium-sized,CAISDRDTEAFF,TGTGCCATCAGTGACAGGGACACTGAAGCTTTCTTT
TRBJ2-3,-,TRBV29-1,medium-sized,CSVAPYWGASTDTQYF,TGCAGCGTTGCCCCGTATTGGGGGGCGAGCACAGATACGCAGTATTTT
TRBJ2-3,-,TRBV7-9,-,CASSSPAGSRTDTQYF,TGTGCCAGCAGCTCCCCTGCGGGCAGTCGCACAGATACGCAGTATTTT
TRBJ1-3,-,TRBV6-5,many,CASRDSSGNTIYF,TGTGCCAGCAGGGACAGCTCTGGAAACACCATATATTTT
TRBJ1-5,-,TRBV7-2,many,CASSLSRDQPQHF,TGTGCCAGCAGCTTAAGCAGGGATCAGCCCCAGCATTTT
TRBJ2-3,-,TRBV20-1,-,CSARLDTQYF,TGCAGTGCCAGACTTGATACGCAGTATTTT
TRBJ2-7,-,TRBV5-1,many,CASSLQGSQDEQYF,TGCGCCAGCAGCTTGCAGGGGTCCCAGGACGAGCAGTACTTC
TRBJ1-4,-,TRBV3-1,many,CASSQATASATNEKLFF,TGTGCCAGCAGCCAAGCGACAGCTAGTGCAACTAATGAAAAACTGTTTTTT
TRBJ1-1,-,TRBV6-6,medium-sized,CASSYGGTEAFF,TGTGCCAGCAGTTACGGGGGGACTGAAGCTTTCTTT
TRBJ2-3,-,TRBV12-3/TRBV12-4,medium-sized,CASSLTIPTDTQYF,TGTGCCAGCAGTCTGACTATCCCCACAGATACGCAGTATTTT
TRBJ1-3,-,TRBV12-3/TRBV12-4,medium-sized,CASSPRTAGNTIYF,TGTGCCAGCAGTCCTAGGACAGCTGGAAACACCATATATTTT
TRBJ2-3,TRBD2,TRBV11-2,many,CASSLTGGPIDTQYF,TGTGCCAGCAGCTTAACGGGGGGGCCGATAGATACGCAGTATTTT
TRBJ1-6,TRBD1,TRBV20-1,many,CSARPGQGGNSPLHF,TGCAGTGCTAGACCGGGACAGGGTGGAAATTCACCCCTCCACTTT
TRBJ2-2,-,TRBV24-1,few,CATSDENTGELFF,TGTGCCACCAGTGACGAGAACACCGGGGAGCTGTTTTTT
TRBJ1-6,-,TRBV12-3/TRBV12-4,many,CASSLTGSDSPLHF,TGTGCCAGCAGTTTAACAGGGTCCGATTCACCCCTCCACTTT
TRBJ2-2,TRBD1,TRBV6-2/TRBV6-3,medium-sized,CASSLLGQAGELFF,TGTGCCAGCAGTTTGCTTGGACAGGCCGGGGAGCTGTTTTTT
TRBJ2-7,-,TRBV20-1,many,CSARLMSAVSYEQYF,TGCAGTGCTAGACTAATGTCAGCGGTCTCCTACGAGCAGTACTTC
TRBJ2-3,-,TRBV28,many,CASSSRGGTDTQYF,TGTGCCAGCAGTTCCAGGGGAGGCACAGATACGCAGTATTTT
TRBJ2-7,-,TRBV6-8,few,CASSYRTIYEWQYF,TGTGCCAGCAGTTACAGGACCATATACGAGTGGCAGTACTTC
TRBJ1-1,-,TRBV30,-,CAWSSGTEAFF,TGTGCCTGGAGCTCGGGGACTGAAGCTTTCTTT
TRBJ2-3,-,TRBV4-3,many,CASSQGTTGLNTDTQYF,TGCGCCAGCAGCCAAGGAACGACGGGCTTAAACACAGATACGCAGTATTTT
TRBJ2-2,-,TRBV19,medium-sized,CASRRPGLSNTGELFF,TGTGCCAGTAGGAGGCCGGGACTTTCGAACACCGGGGAGCTGTTTTTT
TRBJ1-6,TRBD1,TRBV7-6,-,CASSAGTAYNSPLHF,TGTGCCAGCAGCGCGGGGACAGCTTATAATTCACCCCTCCACTTT
TRBJ2-3,-,TRBV29-1,many,CSAQGGVTDTQYF,TGCAGCGCGCAGGGCGGGGTGACAGATACGCAGTATTTT
TRBJ1-5,TRBD1,TRBV18,medium-sized,CASSGTGGNQPQHF,TGTGCCAGCTCGGGGACAGGGGGCAATCAGCCCCAGCATTTT
TRBJ1-1,-,TRBV5-1,-,CASSLDRANTEAFF,TGCGCCAGCAGCTTGGACAGGGCGAACACTGAAGCTTTCTTT
TRBJ2-1,TRBD2,TRBV20-1,many,CSAIPAGGRYNEQFF,TGCAGTGCGATACCAGCGGGGGGACGCTACAATGAGCAGTTCTTC
TRBJ2-5,-,TRBV11-2,few,CASSLQRAGETQYF,TGTGCCAGCAGCTTACAGCGGGCAGGGGAGACCCAGTACTTC
TRBJ2-3,-,TRBV7-2,many,CASSPTGDTQYF,TGTGCCAGCAGCCCTACAGGTGATACGCAGTATTTT
TRBJ1-5,-,TRBV6-5,-,CASREDGNQPQHF,TGTGCCAGCCGGGAAGACGGAAATCAGCCCCAGCATTTT